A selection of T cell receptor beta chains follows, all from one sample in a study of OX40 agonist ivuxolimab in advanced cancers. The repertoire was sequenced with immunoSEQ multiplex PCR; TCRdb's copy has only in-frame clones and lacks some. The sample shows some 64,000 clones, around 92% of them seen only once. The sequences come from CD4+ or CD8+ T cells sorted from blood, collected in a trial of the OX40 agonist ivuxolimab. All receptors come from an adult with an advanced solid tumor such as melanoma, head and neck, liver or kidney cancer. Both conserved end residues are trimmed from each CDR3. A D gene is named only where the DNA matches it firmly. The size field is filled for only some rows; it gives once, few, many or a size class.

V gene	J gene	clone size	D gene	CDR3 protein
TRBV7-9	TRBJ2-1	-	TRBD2	ASSWAAGGPDEQF
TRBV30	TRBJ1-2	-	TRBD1	AWSETGGGYT
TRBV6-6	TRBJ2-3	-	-	ASSPLGGSTDTQY
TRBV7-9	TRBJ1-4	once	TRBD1	ASSWTGEKLF
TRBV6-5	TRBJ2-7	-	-	ASSYSFGAEQY
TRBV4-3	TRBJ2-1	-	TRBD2	ASSQGLAGGPYNEQF
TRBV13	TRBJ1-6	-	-	ASSLGWRNNSPLH
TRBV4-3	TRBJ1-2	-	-	ASSQGEFNYGYT
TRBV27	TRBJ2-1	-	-	ASRGFGGNEQF
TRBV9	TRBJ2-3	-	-	ASSVGDTQY
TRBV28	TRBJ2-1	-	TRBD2	ASSSSDTSGVYNEQF
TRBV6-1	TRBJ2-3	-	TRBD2	ASSEWLGLAGASTDTQY
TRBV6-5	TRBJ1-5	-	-	ASRPLDRPNQPQH
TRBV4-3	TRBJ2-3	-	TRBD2	ASSLTSGGQDTQY
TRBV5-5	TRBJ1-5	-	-	ASSLMQGADQPQH
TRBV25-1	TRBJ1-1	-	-	ASSPHGVWNTEAF
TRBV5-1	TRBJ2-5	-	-	ASSFSPLETQY
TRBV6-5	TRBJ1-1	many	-	ASSPAGANEAF
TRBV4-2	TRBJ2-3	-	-	ASSQDGPDTQY
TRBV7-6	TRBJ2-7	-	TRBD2	ASSSLAASYEQY
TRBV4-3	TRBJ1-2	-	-	ASSQVAGSYGYT
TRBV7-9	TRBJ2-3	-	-	ASSVSNTQY
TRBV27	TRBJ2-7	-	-	ASSLLTESLEQY
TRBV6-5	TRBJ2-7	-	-	ASTLWQGTYEQY
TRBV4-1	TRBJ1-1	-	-	ASSQANEAF
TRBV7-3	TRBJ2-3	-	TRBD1	ASSWTGADTDTQY
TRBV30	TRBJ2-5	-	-	AWSSETQY
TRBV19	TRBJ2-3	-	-	ASSIVRSSAQY
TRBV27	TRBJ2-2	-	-	ASSFHTGELF
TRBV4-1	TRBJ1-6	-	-	ASSQGRGPGSPLH
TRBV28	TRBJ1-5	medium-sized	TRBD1	ASSPTGDSNQPQH
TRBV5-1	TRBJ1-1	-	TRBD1	ASSNSGGGTEAF
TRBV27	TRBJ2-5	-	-	ASSLASGLGETQY
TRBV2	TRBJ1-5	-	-	ASSTYSNQPQH
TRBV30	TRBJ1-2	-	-	AWSMGGYGYT
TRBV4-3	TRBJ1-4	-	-	ASSQGGIRATNEKLF
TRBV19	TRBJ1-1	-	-	ASSIQVLLSTEAF
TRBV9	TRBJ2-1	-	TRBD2	ASSGLAGGPGNEQF
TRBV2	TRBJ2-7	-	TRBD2	ASRAGDYEQY
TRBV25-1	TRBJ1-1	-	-	ASSVSTEAF
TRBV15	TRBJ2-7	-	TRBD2	ATSTRGRGLKYEQY
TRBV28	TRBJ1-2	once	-	ASSSPRGYT
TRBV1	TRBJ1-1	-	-	TSSQEWELMNTEAF
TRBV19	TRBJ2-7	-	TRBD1	ASSGGQGSYEQY
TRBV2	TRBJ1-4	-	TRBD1	ASAEGGGHNEKLF
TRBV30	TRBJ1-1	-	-	AWSGSPGPEAF
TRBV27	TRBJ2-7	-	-	ASSPSWGPTSYEQY
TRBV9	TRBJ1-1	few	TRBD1	ASSPIGQGTTEAF
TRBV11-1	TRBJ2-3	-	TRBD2	ASSYKIAGSTDTQY
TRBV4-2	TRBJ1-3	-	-	ASSQDPGDSGNTIY
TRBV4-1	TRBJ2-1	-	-	ASSQGRRGDLNEQF
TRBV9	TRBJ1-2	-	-	ASSVNTENYGYT
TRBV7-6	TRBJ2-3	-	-	ASSLGALEGYAPTDTQY
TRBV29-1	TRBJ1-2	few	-	SAISYYGYT